Listed below are T cell receptor beta chains from one sample, sequenced in a study of blood T cell repertoires in COVID-19. TCRdb keeps only in-frame clones here, not all; method: immunoSEQ multiplex PCR. This table holds more than 45,000 clones, 86% found once. The specimen sequenced was peripheral blood. The receptors were gathered from a human donor in a cohort sampled during active COVID-19. Each CDR3 is given without its conserved first and last residue.

J,V,CDR3
TRBJ1-1,TRBV2,ASSRVRGRTEAF
TRBJ2-1,TRBV11-2,ASSYQRGTTYNEQF
TRBJ2-3,TRBV4-1,ASSRRRGENTDTQY
TRBJ1-5,TRBV2,ASTPGVSNQPQH
TRBJ1-4,TRBV10-3,AILIPTGLREKLF
TRBJ1-4,TRBV4-3,ASSQHRGTNEKLF
TRBJ1-2,TRBV2,ASSEAPGLGYT
TRBJ1-4,TRBV19,ASRMAGGGEKLF
TRBJ1-6,TRBV28,ASSLRVGSYNSPLH
TRBJ2-5,TRBV24-1,ATSESGDQETQY
TRBJ2-1,TRBV5-3,ARSTTGGPYNEQF
TRBJ2-3,TRBV30,AWGLAGTDTQY
TRBJ2-1,TRBV7-9,ASSPFFGEPNSYNEQF
TRBJ2-1,TRBV19,ASTTGTGSGSYNEQF
TRBJ2-5,TRBV5-4,ASSTRTSGDGTQY
TRBJ2-3,TRBV2,ASSSRDSDTQY
TRBJ2-3,TRBV10-3,AISEYSTDTQY
TRBJ2-7,TRBV19,ASNQRTSGGTYEQY
TRBJ2-5,TRBV12-5,ASGSRLQETQY
TRBJ1-2,TRBV25-1,ASSESYGSQGMGGYT
TRBJ2-5,TRBV18,ASSPRQEETQY
TRBJ1-2,TRBV30,AWSPGTGGSYGYT
TRBJ2-1,TRBV4-2,ASSQGAGGTEQF
TRBJ1-1,TRBV19,ASMPVVSAQAF
TRBJ1-2,TRBV7-2,ASSLAGLGGYT
TRBJ1-5,TRBV1,TSSQDHPPGQGSYSNQPQH
TRBJ1-1,TRBV29-1,SVELSGHRLSTEAF
TRBJ1-1,TRBV4-3,ASSQEQGEKAF
TRBJ2-7,TRBV4-1,ASSQDTSGGDFSYEQY
TRBJ2-5,TRBV30,AWRGEGETQY